Following are 6 T cell receptor beta chains from one sample sequenced in a study of TIL therapy for anti-PD-1-resistant metastatic lung cancer. Sequencing used immunoSEQ v3. Assay: immunoSEQ multiplex PCR; the TCRdb copy retains only in-frame clones and omits some. The data contain about 50,000 clones, around 86% of them seen just once; the ten biggest clones take up about 5%. Described time point: pre-treatment sample, taken before nivolumab and TIL therapy. The sequenced sample was blood, obtained at baseline. The source of these receptors is a person between 25 and 79 years old with non-small cell lung cancer.

This chain connects TRBV6-4 to TRBJ2-2, with TRBD1 matching 9 bases. The junction had 11 bases not matched to a gene; V was cut back by 6 bases and J by 6 bases. The CDR3 spans 16 residues. The germline CDR1 and CDR2 sequences are MRHNA and SNTAGT. The CDR3, as DNA: TGTGCCAGCAGCGAAGGTCCCGGGACAGGGTCCGGGGAGCTGTTTTTT. Protein sequence: CASSEGPGTGSGELFF.

CDR3 in DNA: TGTGCCAGCAGTTTAAGATCGGGTAGTTCCTACAATGAGCAGTTCTTC. It specifies CASSLRSGSSYNEQFF. The gene calls are TRBV27 and TRBJ2-1, with D unclear. Between the trimmed V and J ends, which lost 2 bases and 1 base, there was a span of 12 bases. The CDR3 is 16 amino acids. CDR1 is MNHEY, CDR2 SMNVEV, per germline (reference sequence).

V usage is TRBV6-2 or TRBV6-3 and J usage is TRBJ2-2; 11 nucleotides line up with TRBD1. The CDR3 has 16 amino acids. The germline V gene encodes CDR1 MNHEY and CDR2 SVGEGT. The junction had 8 bases not matched to a gene; V was cut back by 6 bases and J by 5 bases. CDR3 protein: CASSQRDRGGTGELFF. The CDR3 nucleotides are TGTGCCAGCAGCCAGAGGGACAGGGGGGGTACCGGGGAGCTGTTTTTT.

This chain joins TRBV18 and TRBJ2-7; D possibly uses TRBD1 or TRBD2 (5 bases each). Germline lookup yields CDR1 KGHSH and CDR2 LQKENI. The CDR3 has 16 amino acids. The V gene lost 0 bases and the J gene lost 0 bases, with 12 bases spanning the gap. The CDR3 sequence is CASSPPARGSSYEQYF. The CDR3 nucleotides are TGTGCCAGCTCACCACCGGCGAGGGGCAGCTCCTACGAGCAGTACTTC.

V usage is TRBV7-8 and J usage is TRBJ1-1; D not certain. V was cut by 3 bases and J by 4 bases, with 12 bases left in between. Germline V gene sequence: CDR1 SGHVS, CDR2 FQNEAQ. The CDR3 covers 14 residues. The CDR3 DNA is TGTGCCAGCAGCTTTGATCCCTCGGCCACTGAAGCTTTCTTT. Amino acid sequence: CASSFDPSATEAFF.

This chain links TRBV27 with TRBJ2-7, with TRBD2 matching 8 bases. This CDR3 has 14 amino acids. Germline loops: CDR1 MNHEY, CDR2 SMNVEV (reference sequence). With 5 bases clipped from V and 4 bases from J, the junction kept 7 bases outside the gene matches. CDR3: CASSQGSGGYEQYF. The DNA for the CDR3 is TGTGCCAGCAGTCAAGGGAGCGGGGGATACGAGCAGTACTTC.